This is a list of T cell receptor beta chains from one sample in a study of post-analysis software for immune sequencing data. TCRdb reanalysed the PCR reads using MiXCR and keeps one entry per CDR3 protein. The sample includes about 380,000 distinct CDR3 sequences, roughly 35% of them seen just once. The sample was blood. Receptors were obtained from a girl between 10 and 17 years old with multiple sclerosis. The CDR3 runs from the conserved cysteine through the conserved F or W. Each record gives: D gene, V gene, clone size, J gene, CDR3 DNA, CDR3 protein. A D gene is named only where the DNA matches it firmly. The size of a clone is reported for some rows only, either as once, few or many, or as a class for expanded clones.

d_gene: NA; v_gene: TRBV20-1; abundance: few; j_gene: TRBJ2-7; CDR3nt: TGCAGTGCTAGATGGTCAGACTACGAGCAGTACTTC; CDR3aa: CSARWSDYEQYF
d_gene: NA; v_gene: TRBV30; abundance: NA; j_gene: TRBJ2-6; CDR3nt: TGTGCCTGGAGTGGTAGCTCGTCTGGGGCCAACGTCCTGACTTTC; CDR3aa: CAWSGSSSGANVLTF
d_gene: NA; v_gene: TRBV5-4; abundance: NA; j_gene: TRBJ2-3; CDR3nt: TGTGCCAGCAGCTTGTTGACCGTTCGGGGCACAGATACGCAGTATTTT; CDR3aa: CASSLLTVRGTDTQYF
d_gene: NA; v_gene: TRBV5-1; abundance: NA; j_gene: TRBJ2-7; CDR3nt: TGCGCCAGCCGAGGTGGGGGGAATCCCTACGAGCAGTACTTC; CDR3aa: CASRGGGNPYEQYF
d_gene: NA; v_gene: TRBV12-3/TRBV12-4; abundance: NA; j_gene: TRBJ2-1; CDR3nt: TGTGCCAGCAGATTCGGGGCAAGAGGCAATGAGCAGTTCTTC; CDR3aa: CASRFGARGNEQFF
d_gene: NA; v_gene: TRBV20-1; abundance: NA; j_gene: TRBJ1-1; CDR3nt: TGCAGTGCCGGGGGGCGTGTCGGCACTGAAGCTTTCTTT; CDR3aa: CSAGGRVGTEAFF
d_gene: TRBD1; v_gene: TRBV3-1; abundance: NA; j_gene: TRBJ1-1; CDR3nt: TGTGCCAGCAGCCAAGAATCACGGGGACAGCAGGCTTTCTTT; CDR3aa: CASSQESRGQQAFF
d_gene: NA; v_gene: TRBV7-2; abundance: many; j_gene: TRBJ2-5; CDR3nt: TGCGCCAGCAGTCCCGGCGGGAACCAAGAGACCCAGTACTTC; CDR3aa: CASSPGGNQETQYF
d_gene: NA; v_gene: TRBV7-8; abundance: NA; j_gene: TRBJ2-1; CDR3nt: TGTGCCAGCAGCTTAGATTGGGGCGGGACTTACAATGAGCAGTTCTTC; CDR3aa: CASSLDWGGTYNEQFF
d_gene: NA; v_gene: TRBV20-1; abundance: NA; j_gene: TRBJ2-7; CDR3nt: TGCAGTGCTGCCCGACAGAACGGCCAGGGTGAGCAGTACTTC; CDR3aa: CSAARQNGQGEQYF
d_gene: NA; v_gene: TRBV7-8; abundance: once; j_gene: TRBJ1-2; CDR3nt: TGTGCCAGCAGCCCAGTGGCTGCCGGTAACTATGGCTACACCTTC; CDR3aa: CASSPVAAGNYGYTF
d_gene: TRBD1; v_gene: TRBV6-5; abundance: NA; j_gene: TRBJ2-1; CDR3nt: TGTGCCAGCAGTTACTCGAGGCTAGCCAGGGGGAGTATTATGTTCTTC; CDR3aa: CASSYSRLARGSIMFF
d_gene: NA; v_gene: TRBV3-1; abundance: few; j_gene: TRBJ1-2; CDR3nt: TGTGCCAGCAGCCAGGGGGCGGGTGGCTACACCTTC; CDR3aa: CASSQGAGGYTF
d_gene: NA; v_gene: TRBV29-1; abundance: NA; j_gene: TRBJ2-3; CDR3nt: TGCAGCGCGGCCAGCCTGGGGACCCCAGATACGCAGTATTTT; CDR3aa: CSAASLGTPDTQYF
d_gene: NA; v_gene: TRBV5-1; abundance: NA; j_gene: TRBJ2-6; CDR3nt: TGCGCCAGCAGCTGGGGACCGCTGTCTGGGGCCAACGTCCTGACTTTC; CDR3aa: CASSWGPLSGANVLTF
d_gene: NA; v_gene: TRBV20-1; abundance: few; j_gene: TRBJ2-7; CDR3nt: TGCAGTGCTAGTAAAGCATCCCCCTACGAGCAGTACTTC; CDR3aa: CSASKASPYEQYF
d_gene: TRBD2; v_gene: TRBV7-3; abundance: many; j_gene: TRBJ2-1; CDR3nt: TGTGCCAGCAGCTTAAATATGGCTAGCGGTGGAAATGAGCAGTTCTTC; CDR3aa: CASSLNMASGGNEQFF